The subject of this entry is one T cell receptor (beta chain). The sample comes from a study of blood T cell repertoires in COVID-19. Study details: Donors in the United States, Italy and Spain gave samples during acute or convalescent COVID-19.

CDR1 MNHNY and CDR2 SVGAGI come from the germline V gene (reference sequence). This CDR3 contains 12 residues. Trimming stripped 2 bases from V and 2 bases from J, with 4 bases between. TCRdb keeps only in-frame clones here, not all; method: immunoSEQ multiplex PCR. The sample records 350,000 to 450,000 clones, about 88% being singletons. This TCR came from a woman aged 40 to 50 with COVID-19, enrolled during active disease. The chain employs TRBV6-6 and TRBJ2-7; D remains unclear. What was sequenced was peripheral blood. For the CDR3, the DNA is TGTGCCAGCAGTTACGCAGCCTACGAGCAGTACTTC. The encoded protein is CASSYAAYEQYF.